Below, 28 T cell receptor beta chains from the same sample are listed, as sequenced in a study of T cells in Graves' hyperthyroidism and ophthalmopathy. Amplification of TCR beta CDR3 regions was performed using RNA transcripts as template. During a first-round RT-PCR of the TCR CDR3, the HTBI primer set was used. TCRdb itself ran the multiplex PCR reads through MiXCR, one entry per CDR3 protein. The repertoire holds 640,000 or so distinct CDR3 sequences, about 14% seen once, with around 4.5% in the top ten. Material: blood. The origin of the receptors is a middle-aged woman with Graves' ophthalmopathy.

This clonotype has a count of ten or more. The chain uses TRBV24-1 and TRBJ2-5; D is unclear. Germline V gene lookup returns CDR1 KGHDR and CDR2 SFDVKD. V was shortened by 5 bases and J by 0 bases, with 6 bases between the two germline ends. The CDR3 covers 13 residues. The CDR3 sequence is CATSGGHQETQYF. DNA for the CDR3: TGTGCCACCAGTGGTGGACACCAAGAGACCCAGTACTTC.

This clonotype has only a few counts. The rearrangement joins TRBV28 to TRBJ1-5; 9 bases agree with TRBD1. The germline V gene encodes CDR1 MDHEN and CDR2 SYDVKM. The CDR3 loop spans 14 amino acids. V lost 5 bases to trimming and J lost 6 bases; unmatched junction nucleotides: 5. The CDR3 DNA follows: TGTGCCAGCAGTCCCTGGACAGGGGTTCAGCCCCAGCATTTT. This encodes CASSPWTGVQPQHF.

This clonotype has at least ten counts. V and J are TRBV19 and TRBJ1-5; 9 bases are shared with TRBD1. The CDR3 runs to 13 residues. Germline CDR1 is LNHDA and CDR2 is SQIVND (reference sequence). V gave up 5 bases and J gave up 7 bases; unmatched junction bases: 3. The CDR3 DNA reads as TGTGCCAGTAGTCCCGGGACAGGGCAGCCCCAGCATTTT. Amino acid sequence: CASSPGTGQPQHF.

This clonotype showed up just a few times. The chain joins TRBV3-1 to TRBJ1-1; D remains unclear. The CDR3 covers 12 residues. The V gene's germline CDR1 is LGHDT and CDR2 YNNKEL (reference sequence). Trimming took off 1 base at V and 7 bases at J, with 7 bases between the two ends. DNA of the CDR3: TGTGCCAGCAGCCAAGGGCGGAATGAAGCTTTCTTT. It encodes CASSQGRNEAFF.

This clonotype was found a few times. A much more abundant neighbour one base away suggests this may be a read error. The genes are TRBV6-5 and TRBJ1-1; 11 bases are a match to TRBD1. CDR3 length: 15 residues. Per the germline V gene, CDR1 is MNHEY and CDR2 is SVGAGI. This CDR3 reads CASSYGQGANTESFF. The CDR3 DNA reads TGTGCCAGCAGTTACGGACAGGGGGCGAACACTGAATCTTTCTTT.

This clonotype was counted between two and nine times. The chain joins TRBV7-6 to TRBJ2-5; perhaps TRBD2 as D (5 bases). The V and J ends lost 1 base and 5 bases respectively, with 17 bases between them. The CDR3 extends over 16 amino acids. Germline loops: CDR1 SGHVS, CDR2 FNYEAQ. CDR3 DNA: TGTGCCAGCAGCTTAGGGCCCGGCGGAGAGGGTGAGACCCAGTACTTC. Translating it yields CASSLGPGGEGETQYF.

This clonotype was recorded at least ten times. The rearrangement uses TRBV2 and TRBJ2-5; 10 positions agree with TRBD2. Germline V gives CDR1 SNHLY, CDR2 FYNNEI. The V and J ends lost 4 bases and 5 bases, in that order; junction bases with no gene match: 16. The CDR3 length is 18 residues. The DNA of the CDR3 is TGTGCCAGCAGTGTCCCTTCAAGCGGGAGGGCCATTCCGGAGACCCAGTACTTC. Its protein product is CASSVPSSGRAIPETQYF.

This clonotype was counted only a few times. This chain links TRBV5-1 with TRBJ1-1, with no clear D. Germline V CDR1 and CDR2: SGHRS, YFSETQ. CDR3 length: 17 residues. The V end lost 4 bases, the J end lost 0 bases, and 19 bases lay between the germline ends. CDR3 DNA: TGCGCCAGCAGCCAAAGGATGATCCGGAACCTGAACACTGAAGCTTTCTTT. Translated, it gives CASSQRMIRNLNTEAFF.

V usage is TRBV6-1 and J usage is TRBJ2-7; the D gene could be TRBD1 or TRBD2 (5 bases each). Germline V gives CDR1 MNHNS, CDR2 SASEGT. The CDR3 is 16 amino acids. Trimming took off 3 bases at V and 0 bases at J, with 15 bases between the two ends. The chain's CDR3 is CASSDWGTASSYEQYF. As DNA, the CDR3 is TGTGCCAGCAGTGATTGGGGGACGGCGAGCTCCTACGAGCAGTACTTC.

This clonotype was counted many times. The CDR3 loop is CASSPGQGARQPQHF. CDR3 nucleotides: TGTGCCAGCAGTCCCGGACAGGGGGCAAGGCAGCCCCAGCATTTT. This chain uses TRBV28 with TRBJ1-5, with TRBD1 identical over 11 bases. The germline gives CDR1 MDHEN, CDR2 SYDVKM. The CDR3 sequence is 15 residues long. V trimming: 5 bases; J trimming: 7 bases; junction bases outside the gene matches: 7.

This clonotype was counted at least ten times. A read error may explain this, as a much larger clone is one base away. The rearrangement links TRBV28 to TRBJ2-5; no clear D. Trimming removed 4 bases from V and 9 bases from J, with 15 bases in between. The CDR3 is 13 residues long. CDR1 is MDHEN and CDR2 is SYDVKM in the germline V gene. The CDR3 reads CASSYDVTKAQYF. As DNA, the CDR3 is TGTGCCAGCAGTTACGACGTTACGAAGGCCCAGTACTTC.

This clonotype has ten or more counts. In nucleotides, the CDR3 is TGTGCCAGCAGCCCCGCCGGGACAGGGAATCCCTACGAGCAGTACTTC. It translates to CASSPAGTGNPYEQYF. The chain employs TRBV28 and TRBJ2-7, with 9 nucleotides matching TRBD1. J gave up 2 bases and V 6 bases, and 11 bases lay outside the gene matches. The CDR3 runs 16 residues. Germline CDR1 reads MDHEN; CDR2 reads SYDVKM.

A remark on this clonotype: This may be a read error, as it is one base from a much larger clone. The rearrangement links TRBV19 to TRBJ1-1; D unresolved. Trimming shortened V by 4 bases and J by 10 bases, and 13 bases separated the two germline ends. The CDR3 extends over 12 amino acids. Germline CDR1 LNHDA, CDR2 SQIVND (reference sequence). In DNA form, the CDR3 reads TGTGCCAGTAGTAGAGACACCGGGAGAGCTTTCTTT. Translation: CASSRDTGRAFF.

This clonotype was picked up many times. The rearrangement joins TRBV24-1 to TRBJ1-5; D perhaps matches TRBD1 (5 bases). The CDR3 is made up of 14 amino acids. Per germline, CDR1 KGHDR and CDR2 SFDVKD. V was cut by 6 bases and J by 0 bases, with 8 bases left in between. This chain's CDR3 is CATSSGYSNQPQHF. The CDR3 bases are TGTGCCACCAGTTCAGGGTATAGCAATCAGCCCCAGCATTTT.

The rearrangement joins TRBV7-9 to TRBJ2-2, with TRBD2 matching over 8 bases. CDR1 and CDR2 (germline): SEHNR, FQNEAQ (reference sequence). The J segment lost 4 bases and the V segment lost 3 bases, leaving 4 bases of the junction unmatched. The CDR3 has 15 amino acids. The CDR3 region has the DNA TGTGCCAGCAGCTTTACTAGCGGCCTCACCGGGGAGCTGTTTTTT. Residues: CASSFTSGLTGELFF.

With regard to this clonotype: As the CDR3 is not closed by the conserved phenylalanine or tryptophan, this likely results from a read error. Here the CDR3 reads CASGRDRLQAFS. CDR3 DNA: TGTGCCAGCGGCCGGGACAGGCTGCAAGCTTTCTCT. The V call is TRBV25-1, the J call TRBJ1-1, with TRBD1 matching 8 bases. The CDR3 covers 12 residues. Germline V CDR1 and CDR2: MGHDK, SYGVNS. V lost 8 bases and J lost 9; bases outside the gene matches: 8.

This clonotype was counted many times. The genes are TRBV4-1 and TRBJ1-2; D not resolved. CDR3 length equals 15 residues. V lost 3 bases and J lost 4, with 15 bases in between. The germline V gene encodes CDR1 MGHRA and CDR2 YSYEKL. CDR3 sequence (DNA): TGCGCCAGCAGCCAGACGACACAGACGGGCTATGGCTACACCTTC. As protein: CASSQTTQTGYGYTF.

The rearrangement joins TRBV12-3 or TRBV12-4 to TRBJ2-5, with D perhaps TRBD2 (5 bases). The V and J ends lost 6 bases and 2 bases respectively, with 13 bases between them. The CDR3 totals 14 residues. Here the CDR3 reads CASSSGGSQETQYF. The CDR3, as DNA: TGTGCCAGCAGCAGCGGTGGTTCGCAAGAGACCCAGTACTTC.

The sample holds many counts of this clonotype. J is TRBJ1-5 and V is TRBV7-9; the D is unclear. Trimming stripped 5 bases from V and 3 bases from J, with 5 bases between. CDR1 is SEHNR and CDR2 is FQNEAQ in the germline V gene (reference sequence). CDR3 size: 12 residues. The chain's CDR3 is CASSANNQPQHF. Here the CDR3 DNA reads TGTGCCAGCAGCGCCAACAATCAGCCCCAGCATTTT.

This clonotype was detected many times. The chain couples TRBV6-2 or TRBV6-3 to TRBJ1-5; D is perhaps TRBD1 (5 bases). The V gene's germline CDR1 is MNHEY and CDR2 SVGEGT. V shed 10 bases and J shed 2 bases, with 15 bases lying between them. The CDR3 has 14 amino acids. For the CDR3, the DNA is TGTGCCACCAAACCTCTGACAGGCAATCAGCCCCAGCATTTT. Its protein is CATKPLTGNQPQHF.

The sample holds many counts of this clonotype. The chain employs TRBV12-3 or TRBV12-4 and TRBJ1-2, with D perhaps TRBD1 (5 bases). This CDR3 comprises 13 residues. V was clipped by 6 bases and J by 4 bases, with 12 bases between them. CDR3 amino acids: CASRHTDSYGYTF. In DNA form, the CDR3 reads TGTGCCAGCAGACATACTGACAGCTATGGCTACACCTTC.

The CDR3 DNA follows: TGCAGTGCTTGGGGGACCGTCGGACTTGGGACTGGAAACACCATATATTTT. Its translation is CSAWGTVGLGTGNTIYF. This chain joins TRBV20-1 and TRBJ1-3; perhaps TRBD1 as D (5 bases). Trimming stripped 5 bases from V and 2 bases from J, with 22 bases between. The CDR3 spans 17 residues. CDR1 and CDR2 from the germline V gene are DFQATT and SNEGSKA (reference sequence).

The chain employs TRBV4-1 and TRBJ2-4; weak D call: TRBD1 (5 bases). Germline values: CDR1 MGHRA, CDR2 YSYEKL. The V and J ends lost 1 base and 4 bases respectively, with 11 bases between them. This CDR3 is 15 amino acids long. In nucleotides, the CDR3 is TGCGCCAGCAGCCAAGTCTTTTCAGGGAAAAACATTCAGTACTTC. This sequence encodes CASSQVFSGKNIQYF.

This clonotype was counted many times. The DNA for the CDR3 is TGTGCCAGCAGCTTCCAGGGGAACCCGTCCTACGAGCAGTACTTC. It yields the protein CASSFQGNPSYEQYF. The chain uses TRBV11-3 and TRBJ2-7; D is possibly TRBD1 (6 bases). Germline V gene sequence: CDR1 SGHNT, CDR2 YENEEA. Deletions cut 3 bases from V and 1 base from J, with 13 bases between. The CDR3 runs to 15 residues.

The table lists this clonotype with many counts. CDR3 nucleotides: TGTGCCAGCAATAAAGGCCCTGGACAGGGTGCCGATTCACCCCTCCACTTT. It is translated as CASNKGPGQGADSPLHF. The chain is built from TRBV6-2 or TRBV6-3 and TRBJ1-6, with 8 nucleotides matching TRBD1. V gave up 7 bases and J gave up 8 bases; unmatched junction bases: 16. Germline CDR1 and CDR2: MNHEY and SVGEGT. This CDR3 has 17 amino acids.

CDR3 loop: CASSQLAPSYEQYF. CDR3 DNA: TGTGCCAGCAGCCAACTAGCACCTTCCTACGAGCAGTACTTC. The V call is TRBV28, the J call TRBJ2-7; D might be TRBD2 (6 bases). Trimming cost V 6 bases and J 1 base, with 13 bases left between them. CDR1 and CDR2 (germline): MDHEN, SYDVKM. The CDR3 loop spans 14 amino acids.

This clonotype has just a few counts. The chain joins TRBV6-2 or TRBV6-3 to TRBJ2-7, with 7 bases aligning to TRBD2. V was clipped by 2 bases and J by 0 bases; unmatched bases: 13. Germline V gives CDR1 MNHEY, CDR2 SVGEGT. The CDR3 sequence is 18 residues long. The CDR3 region is CASSYGGGLALSSYEQYF. The CDR3 nucleotides are TGTGCCAGCAGTTACGGCGGGGGTCTAGCATTGAGCTCCTACGAGCAGTACTTC.

This clonotype showed up just a few times. A much larger clone differs by one base, so this may be a read error. The gene calls are TRBV28 and TRBJ1-1; D perhaps matches TRBD1 (5 bases). The CDR3 sequence is 15 residues long. Germline values: CDR1 MDHEN, CDR2 SYDVKM. V lost 7 bases, J lost 0 bases, and 15 bases lay in between. As DNA, the CDR3 is TGTGCCAGCAACACCAGGGAATGGGTGAACACTGAAGCTTTCTTT. It specifies CASNTREWVNTEAFF.